A single sample gave rise to the 29 T cell receptor beta chains below, sequenced in a study of PD-L1 blockade in urothelial cancer. Time point denoted: peripheral blood 6 weeks after treatment start. Repertoires were generated with immunoSEQ multiplex PCR, while TCRdb's copy carries only in-frame clones and drops some. The sample lists about 36,000 clones; approximately 88% were seen once. Material: PBMCs, obtained around atezolizumab (anti-PD-L1) treatment. Receptors were obtained from a man aged 40-55 years with urothelial cancer.

The chain is built from TRBV2 and TRBJ2-7, with 9 bases lining up with TRBD2. The germline V gene has CDR1 SNHLY and CDR2 FYNNEI. The CDR3 is 13 residues long. V lost 6 bases to trimming and J lost 7 bases; unmatched junction nucleotides: 7. The DNA for the CDR3 is TGTGCCAGCAGCAGCGGGAGGTCGGGTGAGCAGTACTTC. It is translated as CASSSGRSGEQYF.

V gene TRBV11-1 combines with J gene TRBJ1-4; D not certain. The CDR3 contains 12 residues. In germline, CDR1 is SGHAT, CDR2 FQDESV (reference sequence). V dropped 5 bases and J dropped 8 bases, with 9 bases sitting between them. Here the CDR3 reads CASSRPGEKLFF. In nucleotides, the CDR3 is TGTGCCAGCAGCCGGCCGGGGGAAAAACTGTTTTTT.

V usage is TRBV5-6 and J usage is TRBJ1-1; the match to TRBD1 covers 7 bases. The CDR3 length is 14 residues. Germline CDR1 and CDR2: SGHDT and YYEEEE. The V segment lost 6 bases and the J segment 2 bases; nucleotides outside the gene matches: 7. CDR3 residues: CASNRQGQNTEAFF. Written as DNA, the CDR3 is TGTGCCAGCAACAGACAGGGACAAAACACTGAAGCTTTCTTT.

This clone has more than one count but fewer than ten. The CDR3 DNA reads TGTGCCAGCAGCTTAGGAAGGGGGGAGACCCAGTACTTC. Translated, it gives CASSLGRGETQYF. The V call is TRBV7-8, the J call TRBJ2-5; tentatively, D is TRBD1 (6 bases). Germline loops: CDR1 SGHVS, CDR2 FQNEAQ. The CDR3 is made up of 13 amino acids. V lost 1 base and J lost 5, with 8 bases in between.

This sequence joins TRBV6-6 and TRBJ2-7, with TRBD2 as a possible D gene (5 bases). The germline V gene has CDR1 MNHNY and CDR2 SVGAGI (reference sequence). The CDR3 is made up of 14 amino acids. The V end was cut by 4 bases, the J end by 0 bases, with 10 bases between. This chain's CDR3 is CASSSLEGSYEQYF. DNA for the CDR3: TGTGCCAGCAGTTCACTTGAGGGCTCCTACGAGCAGTACTTC.

The rearrangement links TRBV4-1 to TRBJ2-3, with TRBD2 matching over 8 bases. V shed 0 bases and J 2 bases; nucleotides not matched to a gene: 7. Looked up from germline, CDR1 is MGHRA and CDR2 is YSYEKL. This CDR3 comprises 17 residues. The CDR3 is CASSQERAGRATDTQYF. The CDR3 coding sequence is TGCGCCAGCAGCCAAGAAAGGGCCGGGAGGGCCACAGATACGCAGTATTTT.

The chain joins TRBV7-2 to TRBJ1-5; D not certain. V lost 5 bases and J 5 bases, leaving 16 bases between the germline ends. CDR3 length: 15 amino acids. The germline CDR1 and CDR2 sequences are SGHTA and FQGNSA. This CDR3 reads CASSLEVVGYQPQHF. Here the CDR3 DNA reads TGTGCCAGCAGCCTGGAGGTCGTAGGGTATCAGCCCCAGCATTTT.

About this clone itself: Additional DNA sequences in this sample encode the identical CDR3. V gene TRBV28 combines with J gene TRBJ2-7; no clear D. The ends were cut back, 4 bases at V and 3 bases at J, with 4 bases in the middle. The CDR3 spans 11 residues. Per the germline V gene, CDR1 is MDHEN and CDR2 is SYDVKM. The CDR3 bases are TGTGCCAGCAGTTCCTACTACGAGCAGTACTTC. The encoded protein is CASSSYYEQYF.

The CDR3 sequence: CASSLGTGGSYNEQFF. The CDR3 DNA is TGTGCCAGCAGCTTGGGAACAGGGGGTTCGTACAATGAGCAGTTCTTC. The genes are TRBV5-6 and TRBJ2-1; 8 positions match TRBD1. Germline V gene data show CDR1 as SGHDT and CDR2 as YYEEEE. V dropped 0 bases and J dropped 4; count of bases not matched to a gene: 6. This CDR3 comprises 16 residues.

This clone was picked up one time. This chain connects TRBV5-1 to TRBJ2-4; D is perhaps TRBD2 (5 bases). V was clipped by 1 base and J by 2 bases, with 13 bases between them. CDR1 and CDR2 from the germline V gene are SGHRS and YFSETQ. This CDR3 is 16 amino acids long. CDR3 coding DNA: TGCGCCAGCAGCTTGTCCGGACTTAGAACCAAAAACATTCAGTACTTC. Its translation: CASSLSGLRTKNIQYF.

This clone was seen only once. For the CDR3, the DNA is TGTGCCAGCAGTTACCATACGCTAGCGGCCAACTACGAGCAGTACTTC. Translated, it gives CASSYHTLAANYEQYF. The chain joins TRBV6-5 to TRBJ2-7; TRBD2 agrees at 7 bases. This CDR3 has 16 amino acids. Germline trimming cut 2 bases from V and 3 bases from J; bases unmatched to any gene: 10. Germline V gene data show CDR1 as MNHEY and CDR2 as SVGAGI.

This chain connects TRBV9 to TRBJ2-3; a weak D match, TRBD2 (5 bases). The ends were cut back, 4 bases at V and 2 bases at J, with 14 bases in the middle. Germline values: CDR1 SGDLS, CDR2 YYNGEE. There are 15 residues in the CDR3. CDR3 residues: CASSPRTRVTDTQYF. CDR3 coding DNA: TGTGCCAGCAGCCCACGAACTAGAGTCACAGATACGCAGTATTTT.

CDR3 amino acids: CASSLDHGFSPPGELFF. The CDR3 DNA follows: TGTGCCAGCAGCTTAGATCACGGGTTCTCCCCACCCGGGGAGCTGTTTTTT. This chain connects TRBV7-2 to TRBJ2-2; D unresolved. The germline V and J ends were trimmed by 1 base and 6 bases, with 18 bases remaining between them. This CDR3 spans 17 amino acids. The germline V gene encodes CDR1 SGHTA and CDR2 FQGNSA.

The chain is built from TRBV11-2 and TRBJ2-7; 11 bases are shared with TRBD2. V trimming: 4 bases; J trimming: 0 bases; junction bases outside the gene matches: 5. This CDR3 is 16 amino acids long. In germline, CDR1 is SGHAT, CDR2 FQNNGV. As DNA, the CDR3 is TGTGCCAGCAGCTCCCTGACTAGCGGGATCTCCTACGAGCAGTACTTC. Protein product: CASSSLTSGISYEQYF. The complete variable domain, with remaining parts taken from reference TRBV11-2 and TRBJ2-7, reads EAGVAQSPRYKIIEKRQSVAFWCNPISGHATLYWYQQILGQGPKLLIQFQNNGVVDDSQLPKDRFSAERLKGVDSTLKIQPAKLEDSAVYLCASSSLTSGISYEQYFGPGTRLTVT.

The V call is TRBV19, the J call TRBJ2-5, with D maybe TRBD2 (7 bases). The germline CDR1 and CDR2 sequences are LNHDA and SQIVND (reference sequence). V lost 7 bases and J 5 bases, leaving 14 bases between the germline ends. This CDR3 comprises 13 residues. Written as DNA, the CDR3 is TGTGCCAGTAATCAAGGGAGGGGGGAGACCCAGTACTTC. This codes for CASNQGRGETQYF.

The chain joins TRBV6-5 to TRBJ2-3; TRBD2 matches at 8 bases. After removal of 8 bases from V and 0 bases from J, the junction contained 4 bases not matched to a gene. The CDR3 is 14 amino acids. In germline, CDR1 is MNHEY, CDR2 SVGAGI. The CDR3 sequence: CASYTSGSTDTQYF. CDR3 coding DNA: TGTGCCAGCTACACTAGCGGAAGCACAGATACGCAGTATTTT.

The chain combines TRBV18 with TRBJ2-1, with 9 positions matching TRBD2. V lost 1 base, J lost 4 bases, and 8 bases stayed unmatched. This CDR3 region has 17 residues. Germline V gene lookup returns CDR1 KGHSH and CDR2 LQKENI. CDR3 sequence reads: CASSPLSTSGVYNEQFF. Written as DNA, the CDR3 is TGTGCCAGCTCACCACTATCGACTAGCGGCGTATACAATGAGCAGTTCTTC.

The chain employs TRBV10-1 and TRBJ2-1, with 9 bases lining up with TRBD1. Germline V CDR1 and CDR2: WNHNN, SYGVQD (reference sequence). This CDR3 is built from 15 residues. Germline trimming cut 0 bases from V and 4 bases from J; bases unmatched to any gene: 1. The CDR3 spells CASSESGTGYNEQFF. The CDR3 DNA reads as TGCGCCAGCAGTGAGTCCGGGACAGGGTACAATGAGCAGTTCTTC.

The rearrangement links TRBV5-1 to TRBJ2-5; D is undetermined. The V end lost 0 bases, the J end lost 4 bases, and 13 bases lay between the germline ends. Germline-derived CDR1 and CDR2 are SGHRS and YFSETQ. The CDR3 spans 15 residues. In DNA form, the CDR3 reads TGCGCCAGCAGCTTGGGTCTTACTCAGCGAGAGACCCAGTACTTC. Its translation is CASSLGLTQRETQYF.

The table lists this clone with a count of one. This rearrangement joins TRBV7-6 to TRBJ2-7, with D possibly matching TRBD2 (6 bases). V lost 5 bases and J lost 5, with 10 bases in between. This CDR3 spans 12 amino acids. CDR1 is SGHVS, CDR2 FNYEAQ, per germline. The CDR3 DNA reads TGTGCCAGCAGCCCCGGAGGGAACGAGCAGTACTTC. It is translated as CASSPGGNEQYF.

This clone was recorded only once. CDR3 protein: CASSGLAVNQPQHF. The CDR3 DNA sequence: TGTGCCAGTAGTGGTTTGGCCGTCAATCAGCCCCAGCATTTT. J is TRBJ1-5 and V is TRBV19; D is unclear. The CDR3 loop spans 14 amino acids. V dropped 5 bases and J dropped 3 bases, with 11 bases sitting between them. Germline CDR1 reads LNHDA; CDR2 reads SQIVND (reference sequence).

The chain carries TRBV19 and TRBJ1-1; D might be TRBD1 (6 bases). CDR3 length: 14 residues. The germline V gene encodes CDR1 LNHDA and CDR2 SQIVND (reference sequence). The germline V and J ends were trimmed by 3 bases and 1 base, with 9 bases remaining between them. The CDR3 nucleotides read TGTGCCAGTAGTATTTCCAGGGGGAACACTGAAGCTTTCTTT. It is translated as CASSISRGNTEAFF. The full variable domain, with the rest looked up from reference TRBV19 and TRBJ1-1, is DGGITQSPKYLFRKEGQNVTLSCEQNLNHDAMYWYRQDPGQGLRLIYYSQIVNDFQKGDIAEGYSVSREKKESFPLTVTSAQKNPTAFYLCASSISRGNTEAFFGQGTRLTVV.

The rearrangement joins TRBV18 to TRBJ2-7; 7 bases match TRBD1. The CDR3 is 14 residues long. The germline V gene has CDR1 KGHSH and CDR2 LQKENI. With V trimmed by 4 bases and J by 7 bases, 10 bases remained unmatched. For the CDR3, the DNA is TGTGCCAGCTCACTTTCCGACAGGGCTAGGGAGCAGTACTTC. This gives the protein CASSLSDRAREQYF.

This clone was found once. V and J are TRBV7-6 and TRBJ2-7; maybe TRBD2 (6 bases). With 1 base removed from V and 5 bases from J, the gap between germline ends came to 12 bases. The CDR3 is 14 amino acids. Germline V gives CDR1 SGHVS, CDR2 FNYEAQ. CDR3 sequence: CASSLGRELDEQYF. The CDR3 nucleotides read TGTGCCAGCAGCTTAGGACGGGAGCTCGACGAGCAGTACTTC.

This chain links TRBV28 with TRBJ1-4; perhaps TRBD1 as D (5 bases). Germline lookup yields CDR1 MDHEN and CDR2 SYDVKM. Trimming cost V 5 bases and J 10 bases, with 17 bases left between them. This CDR3 comprises 14 residues. The CDR3 here is CASSVPGRVGKLFF. CDR3 DNA sequence: TGTGCCAGCAGTGTGCCAGGGAGGGTCGGAAAACTGTTTTTT. Together with reference TRBV28 and TRBJ1-4, the CDR3 gives the full variable domain: DVKVTQSSRYLVKRTGEKVFLECVQDMDHENMFWYRQDPGLGLRLIYFSYDVKMKEKGDIPEGYSVSREKKERFSLILESASTNQTSMYLCASSVPGRVGKLFFGSGTQLSVL.

The J gene is TRBJ1-2, the V gene TRBV5-6, with TRBD1 matching 8 bases. The germline V gene has CDR1 SGHDT and CDR2 YYEEEE. The length of the CDR3 is 15 residues. J was trimmed by 4 bases and V by 4 bases; bases with no gene match: 9. The CDR3 spells CASSPLDRVLYGYTF. The CDR3 bases are TGTGCCAGCAGCCCCCTGGACAGGGTCCTCTATGGCTACACCTTC.

This clone has a handful of counts. The chain joins TRBV5-1 to TRBJ2-4; D may be TRBD2 (6 bases). V lost 2 bases and J lost 7, with 13 bases in between. The CDR3 contains 14 residues. Germline V gene data show CDR1 as SGHRS and CDR2 as YFSETQ. The CDR3 loop reads CASSLVGTSNIQYF. In DNA, the CDR3 is TGCGCCAGCAGCTTAGTGGGGACTTCGAACATTCAGTACTTC.

The chain recombines TRBV15 with TRBJ2-1, with D possibly matching TRBD2 (5 bases). The V gene lost 5 bases and the J gene lost 0 bases, with 11 bases spanning the gap. The CDR3 covers 15 residues. Germline CDR1 is LNHNV and CDR2 is YYDKDF (reference sequence). The CDR3 region is CATSRTGSSYNEQFF. The CDR3 nucleotides are TGTGCCACCAGCCGCACGGGGAGCTCCTACAATGAGCAGTTCTTC.

The J gene is TRBJ1-1, the V gene TRBV28; TRBD1 aligns across 9 bases. With V trimmed by 6 bases and J by 7 bases, 12 bases remained unmatched. This CDR3 spans 15 amino acids. Germline V gene lookup returns CDR1 MDHEN and CDR2 SYDVKM. CDR3 residues: CASRRTGTGRGEAFF. DNA of the CDR3: TGTGCCAGCAGGAGAACCGGGACAGGGAGAGGTGAAGCTTTCTTT.